This T cell receptor (beta chain) was obtained from a study of shared clonotypes between healthy human individuals. With V trimmed by 2 bases and J by 9 bases, 7 bases remained unmatched. This CDR3 spans 14 amino acids. Germline V gene lookup returns CDR1 MNHNS and CDR2 SASEGT. Repertoires were generated with immunoSEQ multiplex PCR, while TCRdb's copy carries only in-frame clones and drops some. The repertoire includes about 600,000 clones, about 80% of them detected once, and around 12% sits in the top ten. The sequencing sample was made of PBMCs. The receptor comes from a woman in her thirties or forties in good health. Some clones in this sample may be carry-over from other donors' samples. This chain connects TRBV6-1 to TRBJ1-5, with 7 positions matching TRBD1. The CDR3 nucleotides read TGTGCCAGCAGTGAAAGGCCAGGGGGACCGCCCCAGCATTTT. This sequence encodes CASSERPGGPPQHF.